The 19 T cell receptor beta chains below all came from one sample that was sequenced in a study of blood T cell repertoires in COVID-19. The protocol was immunoSEQ multiplex PCR, while the TCRdb copy is restricted to in-frame clones and leaves out a portion. The repertoire has fewer than 300,000 clones, under 90% of them found once; the top ten carry approximately 10%. Sequencing was done on a sample of peripheral blood. All receptors come from a man over 45 with COVID-19, enrolled during active disease.

The rearrangement joins TRBV20-1 to TRBJ2-1, with 8 positions matching TRBD2. Per the germline V gene, CDR1 is DFQATT and CDR2 is SNEGSKA (reference sequence). This CDR3 is built from 14 residues. J gave up 6 bases and V 3 bases, and 7 bases lay outside the gene matches. The CDR3 is CSASTTGLVNEQFF. The CDR3 region has the DNA TGCAGTGCTAGTACTACGGGACTAGTCAATGAGCAGTTCTTC.

J is TRBJ2-3 and V is TRBV2; 10 bases are a match to TRBD2. Germline assignment: CDR1 SNHLY and CDR2 FYNNEI. The ends lost 10 bases at V and 3 bases at J; junction bases unmatched: 10. The CDR3 spans 15 residues. The CDR3 loop reads CAILTAGGPTDTQYF. The CDR3 nucleotides are TGTGCCATACTGACAGCGGGAGGGCCAACAGATACGCAGTATTTT.

On this clone itself: Other nucleotide sequences in the sample specify the same CDR3. V and J are TRBV5-1 and TRBJ2-3, with a tentative D call TRBD1 (6 bases). Germline V gene sequence: CDR1 SGHRS, CDR2 YFSETQ. Trimming shortened V by 0 bases and J by 2 bases, and 10 bases separated the two germline ends. The CDR3 length is 15 residues. CDR3 loop: CASSLARGYTDTQYF. CDR3 bases: TGCGCCAGCAGCTTGGCCAGGGGATACACAGATACGCAGTATTTT.

This clone is a singleton in its sample. The chain couples TRBV6-2 or TRBV6-3 to TRBJ2-3; 10 bases are shared with TRBD1. The CDR3 has 14 residues. J was trimmed by 4 bases and V by 5 bases; bases with no gene match: 3. The V gene's germline CDR1 is MNHEY and CDR2 SVGEGT. CDR3 protein: CASSIGQGADTQYF. CDR3 nucleotide sequence: TGTGCCAGCAGTATCGGACAGGGGGCAGATACGCAGTATTTT.

The V gene is TRBV10-3, the J gene TRBJ1-2, with a possible D match to TRBD1 (5 bases). The CDR3 contains 14 residues. Between the trimmed V and J ends, which lost 6 bases and 8 bases, there was a span of 19 bases. In germline, CDR1 is ENHRY, CDR2 SYGVKD. This CDR3 reads CAISPSTRALGYTF. CDR3 nucleotide sequence: TGTGCCATCAGCCCCTCCACCAGGGCCCTAGGCTACACCTTC.

This rearrangement joins TRBV6-6 to TRBJ2-7; 7 bases agree with TRBD1. V shed 4 bases, J shed 9 bases, and the junction held 6 bases outside the gene matches. CDR1 and CDR2 from the germline V gene are MNHNY and SVGAGI (reference sequence). This CDR3 region has 12 residues. CDR3 nucleotides: TGTGCCAGCAGTTCTCCGACAGGGCTGCAGTACTTC. This translates into CASSSPTGLQYF.

This rearrangement joins TRBV12-3 or TRBV12-4 to TRBJ2-5; 8 bases align to TRBD1. The ends lost 9 bases at V and 4 bases at J; junction bases unmatched: 7. The CDR3 is made up of 13 amino acids. In DNA, the CDR3 is TGTGCCAGTAGGACAGGGCCTCGAGAGACCCAGTACTTC. This gives the protein CASRTGPRETQYF.

A single count supports this clone. The gene calls are TRBV5-1 and TRBJ2-3; perhaps TRBD1 as D (5 bases). The CDR3 sequence is 15 residues long. Germline V lookup: CDR1 SGHRS, CDR2 YFSETQ. Trimming cost V 0 bases and J 0 bases, with 8 bases left between them. The chain's CDR3 is CASSLVRTSTDTQYF. The CDR3 nucleotides read TGCGCCAGCAGCTTGGTACGGACAAGCACAGATACGCAGTATTTT.

This chain links TRBV24-1 with TRBJ2-1; D not resolved. Germline values: CDR1 KGHDR, CDR2 SFDVKD. V shed 0 bases and J shed 3 bases, with 5 bases lying between them. The CDR3 totals 14 residues. The CDR3 coding sequence is TGTGCCACCAGTGATTTGACAGACTACAATGAGCAGTTCTTC. This sequence encodes CATSDLTDYNEQFF.

A word on this clone: The sample holds other DNA sequences that translate to the same CDR3. This rearrangement joins TRBV18 to TRBJ1-1; D gene unclear. The CDR3 is 13 residues long. Trimming took off 2 bases at V and 1 base at J, with 5 bases between the two ends. Germline assignment: CDR1 KGHSH and CDR2 LQKENI. CDR3 in DNA: TGTGCCAGCTCACCAGCGGGGAACACTGAAGCTTTCTTT. This gives the protein CASSPAGNTEAFF. Full variable domain (remainder filled in from reference TRBV18 and TRBJ1-1): NAGVMQNPRHLVRRRGQEARLRCSPMKGHSHVYWYRQLPEEGLKFMVYLQKENIIDESGMPKERFSAEFPKEGPSILRIQQVVRGDSAAYFCASSPAGNTEAFFGQGTRLTVV.

The chain couples TRBV19 to TRBJ1-1; 11 nucleotides match TRBD1. This CDR3 is 16 amino acids long. From germline, CDR1 is LNHDA and CDR2 SQIVND (reference sequence). Trimming cost V 7 bases and J 9 bases; bases outside gene matches: 16. The CDR3 DNA is TGTGCCAGTAACGGTCACGGACAGGGGGCTTCACGTAAAGCTTTCTTT. Its protein is CASNGHGQGASRKAFF. Based on the CDR3 plus reference TRBV19 and TRBJ1-1, the full variable domain is DGGITQSPKYLFRKEGQNVTLSCEQNLNHDAMYWYRQDPGQGLRLIYYSQIVNDFQKGDIAEGYSVSREKKESFPLTVTSAQKNPTAFYLCASNGHGQGASRKAFFGQGTRLTVV.

The table lists this clone with a few counts. This chain joins TRBV12-5 and TRBJ2-1; no reliable D call. The CDR3 runs to 12 residues. V lost 6 bases and J lost 6, with 9 bases in between. Germline V gene data show CDR1 as LGHNT and CDR2 as FRNRAP. In DNA, the CDR3 is TGTGCTAGTGGATTACTTAGCAATGAGCAGTTCTTC. This gives the protein CASGLLSNEQFF.

The CDR3 DNA sequence: TGTGCCAGCAGACTAGCGAACACCGGGGAGCTGTTTTTT. This translates into CASRLANTGELFF. The chain recombines TRBV6-5 with TRBJ2-2; weak D call: TRBD2 (5 bases). CDR1 and CDR2 (germline): MNHEY, SVGAGI. CDR3 size: 13 residues. The V end was cut by 6 bases, the J end by 0 bases, with 5 bases between.

As for this clone: Other DNA sequences from this sample encode an identical CDR3 as well. This rearrangement joins TRBV20-1 to TRBJ2-1, with D tentatively TRBD1 (6 bases). Trimming shortened V by 3 bases and J by 3 bases, and 12 bases separated the two germline ends. Germline V gives CDR1 DFQATT, CDR2 SNEGSKA (reference sequence). This CDR3 has 14 residues. The CDR3 DNA reads TGCAGTGCTAGTCGCAGGGGAAACTACAATGAGCAGTTCTTC. Its protein product is CSASRRGNYNEQFF.

With respect to this clone: At the DNA level, this CDR3 is encoded by other sequences in the same sample as well. The chain combines TRBV6-5 with TRBJ1-1; no firm D call. The V end was cut by 7 bases, the J end by 4 bases, with 7 bases between. The CDR3 loop spans 11 amino acids. In germline, CDR1 is MNHEY, CDR2 SVGAGI. The CDR3 region is CASTRGTEAFF. The CDR3 DNA follows: TGTGCCAGCACCCGGGGCACTGAAGCTTTCTTT.

The chain combines TRBV6-2 or TRBV6-3 with TRBJ1-2, with unresolved D. Per the germline V gene, CDR1 is MNHEY and CDR2 is SVGEGT. The CDR3 is 14 amino acids. V was pared by 4 bases and J by 8 bases, with 17 bases between. The CDR3 DNA follows: TGTGCCAGCAGTTCCGAGAACCCAACGGGGGGCTACACCTTC. Its translation is CASSSENPTGGYTF.

The rearrangement joins TRBV11-1 to TRBJ1-1; D possibly corresponds to TRBD1 (5 bases). V lost 5 bases and J 4 bases, leaving 11 bases between the germline ends. From germline, CDR1 is SGHAT and CDR2 FQDESV (reference sequence). The length of the CDR3 is 13 residues. CDR3 nucleotide sequence: TGTGCCAGCAGCAAAGGGGTCGGCACTGAAGCTTTCTTT. Translating gives CASSKGVGTEAFF.

This clone came up a few times. The V gene is TRBV4-1, the J gene TRBJ2-1, with TRBD1 as a possible D gene (6 bases). This CDR3 comprises 14 residues. V shed 2 bases and J shed 6 bases, with 11 bases lying between them. From germline, CDR1 is MGHRA and CDR2 YSYEKL. The CDR3 DNA follows: TGCGCCAGCAGCCAACCGACAGGATCCAATGAGCAGTTCTTC. Translated, it gives CASSQPTGSNEQFF.

This clone has a single count. This CDR3 reads CSVADSPETQYF. The CDR3 nucleotides read TGCAGCGTTGCGGACAGCCCAGAGACCCAGTACTTC. The chain couples TRBV29-1 to TRBJ2-5; a possible D gene is TRBD1 (6 bases). Trimming pared 4 bases from V and 4 bases from J, leaving 10 bases between. The CDR3 sequence is 12 residues long. Germline V CDR1 and CDR2: SQVTM, ANQGSEA. Full variable domain (rest looked up from reference TRBV29-1 and TRBJ2-5): SAVISQKPSRDICQRGTSLTIQCQVDSQVTMMFWYRQQPGQSLTLIATANQGSEATYESGFVIDKFPISRPNLTFSTLTVSNMSPEDSSIYLCSVADSPETQYFGPGTRLLVL.